This entry features one T cell receptor (beta chain) sequence. The length of the CDR3 is 13 residues. The germline V gene encodes CDR1 LNHDA and CDR2 SQIVND (reference sequence). V lost 5 bases to trimming and J lost 6 bases, with 14 bases between them. The data derive from a study of cytomegalovirus exposure and HLA in healthy donors. Primers for the PCR totalled 60 Vbeta and 13 Jbeta. The repertoire was sequenced with immunoSEQ multiplex PCR; TCRdb's copy has only in-frame clones and lacks some. Among about 140,000 clones listed, just over 65% were seen once. The sample was PBMCs. The source of this sequence is a woman aged 55-75 years in good health and CMV-seronegative. V and J are TRBV19 and TRBJ2-7; the D gene is possibly TRBD1 (6 bases). The CDR3 loop reads CASSPGTLGEQYF. Written as DNA, the CDR3 is TGTGCCAGTAGTCCCGGGACATTGGGCGAGCAGTACTTC.